Sequencing of this TCR beta chain was carried out in a study of response to subunit inactivated influenza vaccine. The CDR3 extends over 16 amino acids. Germline V gives CDR1 SGHDT, CDR2 YYEEEE. Trimming took 0 bases from V and 0 from J, leaving 11 bases between them. TCRdb redid the calling of the RT-PCR reads with MiXCR, one entry per CDR3 protein. This table has hundreds of thousands of distinct CDR3 sequences, roughly 18% appearing once. In its sample, this clonotype was seen a few times. Its antigen remains unknown. Overall study results and limits: Authors suggested each seasonal influenza vaccination recruits few new T cells.

The sample consisted of PBMCs from blood, taken 5 to 6 days after vaccination. The V call is TRBV5-6, the J call TRBJ2-3; a weak D match, TRBD2 (5 bases). The TCR was taken from a man in his fifties who received an inactivated influenza vaccine. CDR3 sequence: CASSLGGSVSTDTQYF. The CDR3 DNA reads as TGTGCCAGCAGCTTGGGAGGTAGCGTCAGCACAGATACGCAGTATTTT.